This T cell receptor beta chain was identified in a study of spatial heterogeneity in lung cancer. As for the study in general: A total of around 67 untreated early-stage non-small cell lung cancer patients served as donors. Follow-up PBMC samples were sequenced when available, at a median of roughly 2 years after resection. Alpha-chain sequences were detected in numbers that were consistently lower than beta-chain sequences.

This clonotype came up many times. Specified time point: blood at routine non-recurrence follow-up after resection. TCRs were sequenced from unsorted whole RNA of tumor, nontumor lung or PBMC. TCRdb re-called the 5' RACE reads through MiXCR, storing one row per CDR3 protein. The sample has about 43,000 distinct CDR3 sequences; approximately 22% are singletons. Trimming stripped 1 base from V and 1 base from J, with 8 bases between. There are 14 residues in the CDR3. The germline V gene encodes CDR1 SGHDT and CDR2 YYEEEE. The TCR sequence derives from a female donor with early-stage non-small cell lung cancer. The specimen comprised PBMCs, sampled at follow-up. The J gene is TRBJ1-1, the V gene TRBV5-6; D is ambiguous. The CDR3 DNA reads TGTGCCAGCAGCTTGCCTCCACCGAACACTGAAGCTTTCTTT. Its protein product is CASSLPPPNTEAFF.